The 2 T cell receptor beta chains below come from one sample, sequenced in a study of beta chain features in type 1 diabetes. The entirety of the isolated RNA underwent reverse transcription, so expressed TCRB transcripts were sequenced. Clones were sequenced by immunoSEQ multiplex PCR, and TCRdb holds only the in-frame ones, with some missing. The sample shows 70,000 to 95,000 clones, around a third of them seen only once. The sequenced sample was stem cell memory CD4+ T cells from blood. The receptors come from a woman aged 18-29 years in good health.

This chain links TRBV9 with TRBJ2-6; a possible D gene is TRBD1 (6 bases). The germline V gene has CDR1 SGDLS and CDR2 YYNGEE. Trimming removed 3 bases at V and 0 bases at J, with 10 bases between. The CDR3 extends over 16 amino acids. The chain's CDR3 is CASSAQGSSGANVLTF. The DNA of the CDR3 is TGTGCCAGCAGCGCGCAGGGGAGCTCTGGGGCCAACGTCCTGACTTTC.

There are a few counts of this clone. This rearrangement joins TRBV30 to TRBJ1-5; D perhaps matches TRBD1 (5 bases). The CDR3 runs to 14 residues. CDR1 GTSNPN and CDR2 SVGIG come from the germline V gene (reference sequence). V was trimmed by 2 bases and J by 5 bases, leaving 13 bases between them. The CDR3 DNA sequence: TGTGCCTGGAGTCTTACGGCGGGGGATCAGCCCCAGCATTTT. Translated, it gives CAWSLTAGDQPQHF.